This TCR beta chain was sequenced for a study of blood T cell repertoires in COVID-19. This table comes from immunoSEQ multiplex PCR, and its TCRdb copy is limited to in-frame clones, with some not included. Altogether a few hundred thousand clones are present, around 84% being singletons, with the ten largest covering under 2%. Per germline, CDR1 MNHEY and CDR2 SVGAGI. J was trimmed by 1 base and V by 4 bases; bases with no gene match: 10. The CDR3 is 16 residues long. This chain connects TRBV6-5 to TRBJ2-7; 7 bases match TRBD1. The sequenced material came from PBMCs or T cells enriched from blood (not recorded which). The TCR sequence derives from a man aged 35 to 55 who had recovered from COVID-19. CDR3 in DNA: TGTGCCAGCAGTTCTTGGGGAGAGGGGGCGTCCTACGAGCAGTACTTC. This translates into CASSSWGEGASYEQYF.